This entry features one TCR beta chain sequence. Its antigen is not known. Terminally differentiated effector memory CD45RA+ cells were excluded by CCR7 positive selection of CD45RO-negative cells. This sample is drawn from a study of shared clonotypes between healthy human individuals. Broader study findings: Collection of samples was limited to blood; tissue repertoires likely differ.

CDR3 size: 15 residues. V dropped 0 bases and J dropped 1 base, with 10 bases sitting between them. Germline V lookup: CDR1 SGDLS, CDR2 YYNGEE. Here immunoSEQ multiplex PCR was the method, and the copy in TCRdb shows in-frame clones only, minus some. Here the sample spans approximately 650,000 clones, nearly 97% being singletons. Sequenced input: naive CD8+ T cells sorted from blood. The chain has TRBV9 and TRBJ2-5; possibly TRBD1 for D (5 bases). The clonotype comes from a woman aged 30 to 39 in good health. CDR3 sequence: CASSVGGRAQETQYF. The CDR3 DNA is TGTGCCAGCAGCGTAGGAGGCAGGGCCCAAGAGACCCAGTACTTC.